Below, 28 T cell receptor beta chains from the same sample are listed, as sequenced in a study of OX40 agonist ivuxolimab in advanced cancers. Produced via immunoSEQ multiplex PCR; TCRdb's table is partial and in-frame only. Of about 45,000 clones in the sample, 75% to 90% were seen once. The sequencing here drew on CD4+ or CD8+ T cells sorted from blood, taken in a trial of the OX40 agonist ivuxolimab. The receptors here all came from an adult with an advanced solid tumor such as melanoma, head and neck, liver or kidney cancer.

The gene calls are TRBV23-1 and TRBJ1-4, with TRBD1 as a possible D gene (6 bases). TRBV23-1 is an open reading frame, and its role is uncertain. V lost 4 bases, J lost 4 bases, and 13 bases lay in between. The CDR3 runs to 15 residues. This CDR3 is CASSPRQAVNEKLFF. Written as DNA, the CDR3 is TGCGCCAGCAGTCCCCGACAGGCCGTTAATGAAAAACTGTTTTTT.

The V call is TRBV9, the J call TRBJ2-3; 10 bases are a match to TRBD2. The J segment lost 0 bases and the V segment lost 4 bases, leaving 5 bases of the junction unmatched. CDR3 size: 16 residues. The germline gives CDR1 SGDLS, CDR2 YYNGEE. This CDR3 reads CASSPGLAISTDTQYF. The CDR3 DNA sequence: TGTGCCAGCAGCCCGGGACTAGCGATTAGCACAGATACGCAGTATTTT.

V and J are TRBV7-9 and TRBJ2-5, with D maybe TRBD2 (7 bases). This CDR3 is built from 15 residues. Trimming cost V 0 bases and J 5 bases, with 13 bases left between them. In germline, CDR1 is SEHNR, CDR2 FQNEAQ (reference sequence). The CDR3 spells CASSLAVTGGETQYF. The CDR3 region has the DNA TGTGCCAGCAGCTTAGCGGTAACGGGGGGCGAGACCCAGTACTTC.

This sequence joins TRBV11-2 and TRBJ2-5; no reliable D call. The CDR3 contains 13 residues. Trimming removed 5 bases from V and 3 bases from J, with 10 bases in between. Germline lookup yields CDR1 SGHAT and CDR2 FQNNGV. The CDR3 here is CASSPEGEETQYF. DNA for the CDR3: TGTGCCAGCAGCCCCGAAGGCGAAGAGACCCAGTACTTC.

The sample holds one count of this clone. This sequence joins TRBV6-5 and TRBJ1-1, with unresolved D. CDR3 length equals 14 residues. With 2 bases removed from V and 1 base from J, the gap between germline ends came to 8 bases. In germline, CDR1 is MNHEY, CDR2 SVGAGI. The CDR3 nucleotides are TGTGCCAGCAGTTACACGTCAGGGAACACTGAAGCTTTCTTT. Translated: CASSYTSGNTEAFF.

The CDR3 loop reads CASKTRGAYEQYF. DNA of the CDR3: TGTGCCAGCAAGACTAGAGGGGCCTACGAGCAGTACTTC. V gene TRBV2 combines with J gene TRBJ2-7, with D possibly being TRBD2 (6 bases). Per the germline V gene, CDR1 is SNHLY and CDR2 is FYNNEI. The germline V and J ends were trimmed by 7 bases and 2 bases, with 12 bases remaining between them. The CDR3 covers 13 residues. The whole variable domain, filled in from reference TRBV2 and TRBJ2-7, reads EPEVTQTPSHQVTQMGQEVILRCVPISNHLYFYWYRQILGQKVEFLVSFYNNEISEKSEIFDDQFSVERPDGSNFTLKIRSTKLEDSAMYFCASKTRGAYEQYFGPGTRLTVT.

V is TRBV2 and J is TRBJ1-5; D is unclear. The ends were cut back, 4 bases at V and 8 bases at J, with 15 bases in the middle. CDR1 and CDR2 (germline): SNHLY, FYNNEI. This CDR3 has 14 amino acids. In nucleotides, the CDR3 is TGTGCCAGCAGTGTTCGCGGAGGGTGGGAGCCCCAGCATTTT. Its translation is CASSVRGGWEPQHF.

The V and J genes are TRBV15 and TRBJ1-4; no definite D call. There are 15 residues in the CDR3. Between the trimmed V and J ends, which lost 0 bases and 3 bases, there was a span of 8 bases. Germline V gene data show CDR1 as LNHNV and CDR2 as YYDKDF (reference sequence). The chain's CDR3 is CATSRDGVPNEKLFF. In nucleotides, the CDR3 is TGTGCCACCAGCAGAGATGGGGTGCCTAATGAAAAACTGTTTTTT.

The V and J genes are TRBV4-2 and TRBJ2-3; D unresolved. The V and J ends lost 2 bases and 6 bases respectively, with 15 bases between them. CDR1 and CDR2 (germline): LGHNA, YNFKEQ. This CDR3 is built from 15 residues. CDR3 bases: TGTGCCAGCAGCCAATATGAACTACGGCCCGATACGCAGTATTTT. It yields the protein CASSQYELRPDTQYF.

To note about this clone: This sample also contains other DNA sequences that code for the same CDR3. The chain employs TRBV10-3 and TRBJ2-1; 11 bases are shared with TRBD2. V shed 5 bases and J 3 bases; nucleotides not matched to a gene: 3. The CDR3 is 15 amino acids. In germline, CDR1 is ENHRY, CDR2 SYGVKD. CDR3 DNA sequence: TGTGCCATCAGTTCCGGGACTAGCGGCTACAATGAGCAGTTCTTC. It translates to CAISSGTSGYNEQFF.

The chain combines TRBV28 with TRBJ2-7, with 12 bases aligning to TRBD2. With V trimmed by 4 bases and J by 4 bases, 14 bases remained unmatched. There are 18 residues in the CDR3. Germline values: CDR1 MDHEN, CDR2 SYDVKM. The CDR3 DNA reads TGTGCCAGCAGTTCGTTCAATCCTAGCGGGAGGGCCAGGTACGAGCAGTACTTC. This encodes CASSSFNPSGRARYEQYF.

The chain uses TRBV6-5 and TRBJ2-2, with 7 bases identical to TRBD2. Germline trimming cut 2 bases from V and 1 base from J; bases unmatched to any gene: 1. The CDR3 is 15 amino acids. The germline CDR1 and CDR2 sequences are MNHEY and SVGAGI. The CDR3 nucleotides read TGTGCCAGCAGTTACGCTAGCGGGAACACCGGGGAGCTGTTTTTT. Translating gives CASSYASGNTGELFF.

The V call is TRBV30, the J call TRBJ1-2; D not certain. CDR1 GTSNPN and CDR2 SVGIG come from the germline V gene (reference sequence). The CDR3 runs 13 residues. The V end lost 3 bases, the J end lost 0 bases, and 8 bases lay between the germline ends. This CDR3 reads CAWSRQPNYGYTF. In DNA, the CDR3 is TGTGCCTGGAGCAGGCAGCCTAACTATGGCTACACCTTC.

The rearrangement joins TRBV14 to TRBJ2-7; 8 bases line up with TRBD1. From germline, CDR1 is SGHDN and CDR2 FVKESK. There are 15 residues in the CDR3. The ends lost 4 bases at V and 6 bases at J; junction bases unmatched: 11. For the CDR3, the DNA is TGTGCCAGCAGCCTTAGGTCAGGGGGCGATGCCGAGCAGTACTTC. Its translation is CASSLRSGGDAEQYF.

CDR3: CASSGTSGSYEQYF. As DNA, the CDR3 is TGTGCCAGCAGTGGGACTAGCGGGAGCTACGAGCAGTACTTC. V usage is TRBV6-5 and J usage is TRBJ2-7; 14 nucleotides match TRBD2. Germline V CDR1 and CDR2: MNHEY, SVGAGI. V lost 5 bases, J lost 3 bases, and 0 bases stayed unmatched. The CDR3 extends over 14 amino acids.

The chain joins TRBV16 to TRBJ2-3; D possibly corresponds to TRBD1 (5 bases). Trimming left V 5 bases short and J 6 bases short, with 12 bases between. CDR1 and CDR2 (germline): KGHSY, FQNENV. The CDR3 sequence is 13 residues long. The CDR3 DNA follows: TGTGCCAGCAGCTCGCAGGGATCGGATACGCAGTATTTT. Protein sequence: CASSSQGSDTQYF.

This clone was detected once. The CDR3 region is CASSSDAYEQYF. Here the CDR3 DNA reads TGTGCCAGCAGTTCGGACGCCTACGAGCAGTACTTC. The rearrangement links TRBV6-6 to TRBJ2-7; D gene ambiguous. The V end was cut by 4 bases, the J end by 2 bases, with 6 bases between. This CDR3 has 12 residues. Germline CDR1 and CDR2: MNHNY and SVGAGI (reference sequence).

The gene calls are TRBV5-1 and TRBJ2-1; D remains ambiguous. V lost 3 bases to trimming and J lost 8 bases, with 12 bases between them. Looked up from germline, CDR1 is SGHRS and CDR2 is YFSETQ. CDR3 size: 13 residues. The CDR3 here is CASSSYERDEQFF. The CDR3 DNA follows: TGCGCCAGCAGCTCCTACGAGCGCGATGAGCAGTTCTTC.

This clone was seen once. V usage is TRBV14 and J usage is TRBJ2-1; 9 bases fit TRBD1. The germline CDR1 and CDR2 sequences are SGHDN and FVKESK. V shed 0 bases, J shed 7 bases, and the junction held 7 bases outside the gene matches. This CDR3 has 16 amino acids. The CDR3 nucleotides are TGTGCCAGCAGCCAAGATATGACAGGGGGGAGGAATGAGCAGTTCTTC. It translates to CASSQDMTGGRNEQFF.

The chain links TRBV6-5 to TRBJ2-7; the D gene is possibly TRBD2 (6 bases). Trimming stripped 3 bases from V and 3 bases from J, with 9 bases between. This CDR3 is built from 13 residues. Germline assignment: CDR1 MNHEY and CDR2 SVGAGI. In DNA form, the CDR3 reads TGTGCCAGCAGTTATTCGCGGGACTACGAGCAGTACTTC. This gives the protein CASSYSRDYEQYF.

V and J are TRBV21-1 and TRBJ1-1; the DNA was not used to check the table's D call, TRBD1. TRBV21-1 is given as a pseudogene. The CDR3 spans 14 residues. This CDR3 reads CAGGRQGYPFEAFF. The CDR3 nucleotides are TGTGCCGGAGGACGACAGGGCTATCCATTTGAAGCTTTCTTT.

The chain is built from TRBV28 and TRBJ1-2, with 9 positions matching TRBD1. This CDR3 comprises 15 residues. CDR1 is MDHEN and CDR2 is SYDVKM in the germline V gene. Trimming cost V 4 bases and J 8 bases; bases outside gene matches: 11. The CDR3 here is CASSSGQGAVRGYTF. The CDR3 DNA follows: TGTGCCAGCAGTTCGGGACAGGGAGCCGTGAGGGGCTACACCTTC.

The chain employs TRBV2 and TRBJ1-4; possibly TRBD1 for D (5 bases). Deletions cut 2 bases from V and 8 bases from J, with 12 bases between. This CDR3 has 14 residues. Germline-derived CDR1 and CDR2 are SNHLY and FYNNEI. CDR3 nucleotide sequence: TGTGCCAGCAGTGAATCGTGGGGGAGGGAAAAACTGTTTTTT. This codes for CASSESWGREKLFF.

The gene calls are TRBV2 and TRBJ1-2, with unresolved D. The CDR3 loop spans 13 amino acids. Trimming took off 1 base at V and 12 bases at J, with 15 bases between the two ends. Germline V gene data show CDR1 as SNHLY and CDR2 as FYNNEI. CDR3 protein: CASSEVTVSGNTF. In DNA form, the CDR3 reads TGTGCCAGCAGTGAAGTAACCGTGTCCGGGAACACCTTC.

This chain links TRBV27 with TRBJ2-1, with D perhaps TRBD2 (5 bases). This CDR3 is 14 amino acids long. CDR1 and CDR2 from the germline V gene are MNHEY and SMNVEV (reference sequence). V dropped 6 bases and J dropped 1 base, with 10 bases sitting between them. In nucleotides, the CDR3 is TGTGCCAGCAGCCCAGCGGAGTCCTACAATGAGCAGTTCTTC. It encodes CASSPAESYNEQFF.

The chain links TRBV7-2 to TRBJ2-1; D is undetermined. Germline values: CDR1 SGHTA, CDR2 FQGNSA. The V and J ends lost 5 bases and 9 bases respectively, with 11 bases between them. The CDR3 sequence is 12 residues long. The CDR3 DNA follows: TGTGCCAGCAGCCTGCGAGGAACTGAGCAGTTCTTC. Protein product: CASSLRGTEQFF.

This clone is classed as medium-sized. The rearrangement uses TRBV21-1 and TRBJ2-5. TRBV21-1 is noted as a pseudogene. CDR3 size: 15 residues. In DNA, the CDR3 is TGTGCCAGCAGCAAAGTCGGGCCTAACTGGGAGACCCAGTACTTC. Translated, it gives CASSKVGPNWETQYF.

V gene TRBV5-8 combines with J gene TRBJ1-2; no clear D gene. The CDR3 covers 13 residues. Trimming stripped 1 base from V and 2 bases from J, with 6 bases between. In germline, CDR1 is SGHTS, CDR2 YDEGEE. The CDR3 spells CASSLRENYGYTF. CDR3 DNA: TGTGCCAGCAGCTTGCGAGAGAACTATGGCTACACCTTC. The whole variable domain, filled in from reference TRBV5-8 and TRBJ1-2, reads EAGVTQSPTHLIKTRGQQATLRCSPISGHTSVYWYQQALGLGLQFLLWYDEGEERNRGNFPPRFSGRQFPNYSSELNVNALELEDSALYLCASSLRENYGYTFGSGTRLTVV.